Below are 32 T cell receptor beta chains sequenced from a single sample in a study of cytomegalovirus exposure and HLA in healthy donors. The study ran its PCR with 60 Vbeta and 13 Jbeta primers. Profiled with immunoSEQ multiplex PCR; TCRdb holds only in-frame clones, not every one. In the table there are approximately 110,000 clones, approximately 70% of which are singletons. Sequencing input: PBMCs. These receptor sequences come from a man aged 25 to 45 in good health and CMV-seropositive.

The sample holds a few counts of this clone. The rearrangement links TRBV11-3 to TRBJ2-3, with 7 bases identical to TRBD2. Germline CDR1 and CDR2: SGHNT and YENEEA. The CDR3 contains 15 residues. Trimming took 3 bases from V and 0 from J; bases not matched to a gene: 3. The CDR3 bases are TGTGCCAGCAGCTTCGGGGGGATAAGCACAGATACGCAGTATTTT. As protein: CASSFGGISTDTQYF.

The chain links TRBV5-1 to TRBJ2-2; TRBD1 is a possible D gene (5 bases). The CDR3 is 14 residues long. CDR1 and CDR2 (germline): SGHRS, YFSETQ. V lost 7 bases and J 4 bases, leaving 14 bases between the germline ends. CDR3 in amino acids: CASARGISTGELFF. The CDR3 bases are TGCGCCAGCGCTAGGGGAATCAGCACCGGGGAGCTGTTTTTT.

The chain has TRBV15 and TRBJ2-3, with D uncertain. The CDR3 is 14 residues long. CDR1 and CDR2 (germline): LNHNV, YYDKDF (reference sequence). The germline V and J ends were trimmed by 10 bases and 1 base, with 15 bases remaining between them. CDR3 in amino acids: CAIRLRAGTDTQYF. CDR3 DNA: TGTGCCATTAGACTCCGCGCCGGCACAGATACGCAGTATTTT.

The chain is built from TRBV9 and TRBJ2-1; a weak D match, TRBD2 (6 bases). Germline values: CDR1 SGDLS, CDR2 YYNGEE. The CDR3 has 16 residues. V shed 3 bases and J shed 1 base, with 14 bases lying between them. In DNA form, the CDR3 reads TGTGCCAGCAGCGGCGTTTCAGGGAGGTCCTACAATGAGCAGTTCTTC. Amino acid sequence: CASSGVSGRSYNEQFF.

This clone was found a few times. V is TRBV7-2 and J is TRBJ2-3; unclear D gene. The germline V gene has CDR1 SGHTA and CDR2 FQGNSA. The length of the CDR3 is 12 residues. The V and J ends lost 5 bases and 3 bases respectively, with 6 bases between them. CDR3 amino acids: CASSALTDTQYF. The DNA of the CDR3 is TGTGCCAGCAGCGCGCTAACAGATACGCAGTATTTT.

This clone was found a few times. V usage is TRBV7-2 and J usage is TRBJ2-1; D uncertain. The length of the CDR3 is 15 residues. V lost 1 base, J lost 8 bases, and 15 bases lay in between. Germline values: CDR1 SGHTA, CDR2 FQGNSA. The CDR3 DNA is TGTGCCAGCAGCTTAGGCCGCACCCTTACACATGAGCAGTTCTTC. Translated, it gives CASSLGRTLTHEQFF.

The V call is TRBV6-1, the J call TRBJ2-5; D not resolved. The last part of the DNA fits TRBJ2-7 better; the J call may be wrong. Germline values: CDR1 MNHNS, CDR2 SASEGT. There are 12 residues in the CDR3. This chain's CDR3 is CASSEVRYEQYF. In nucleotides, the CDR3 is TGTGCCAGCAGTGAAGTCAGGTACGAGCAGTACTTC.

This chain uses TRBV11-3 with TRBJ2-2; 9 bases are a match to TRBD1. The germline gives CDR1 SGHNT, CDR2 YENEEA. The CDR3 is 17 residues long. After removal of 4 bases from V and 1 base from J, the junction contained 7 bases not matched to a gene. The CDR3: CASSSSRDRENTGELFF. The CDR3, as DNA: TGTGCCAGCAGCTCGTCCCGGGACAGGGAGAACACCGGGGAGCTGTTTTTT.

This rearrangement joins TRBV5-1 to TRBJ2-2, with a possible D match to TRBD2 (5 bases). V was cut by 4 bases and J by 1 base, with 14 bases left in between. Per the germline V gene, CDR1 is SGHRS and CDR2 is YFSETQ. The length of the CDR3 is 16 residues. For the CDR3, the DNA is TGCGCCAGCAGCCCCCTCGGGGTTAAGAACACCGGGGAGCTGTTTTTT. Protein sequence: CASSPLGVKNTGELFF.

This clone showed up just a few times. J is TRBJ1-5 and V is TRBV4-1; D gene ambiguous. The V end lost 1 base, the J end lost 8 bases, and 12 bases lay between the germline ends. CDR3 length: 14 amino acids. CDR1 and CDR2 (germline): MGHRA, YSYEKL. The CDR3 loop reads CASSQVFQQKPQHF. The CDR3 bases are TGCGCCAGCAGCCAAGTTTTCCAACAGAAGCCCCAGCATTTT.

In its sample, this clone was seen a few times. The chain employs TRBV7-2 and TRBJ2-5; 8 bases match TRBD2. Germline trimming cut 6 bases from V and 4 bases from J; bases unmatched to any gene: 4. CDR1 is SGHTA, CDR2 FQGNSA, per germline. There are 13 residues in the CDR3. CDR3 region: CASRRGVTETQYF. CDR3 coding DNA: TGTGCCAGCAGGCGGGGGGTAACAGAGACCCAGTACTTC.

This rearrangement joins TRBV14 to TRBJ2-3; D might be TRBD2 (6 bases). Germline CDR1 is SGHDN and CDR2 is FVKESK. There are 16 residues in the CDR3. With 0 bases removed from V and 5 bases from J, the gap between germline ends came to 15 bases. For the CDR3, the DNA is TGTGCCAGCAGCCAAGATCTTAGGAGGGTTGGAGATACGCAGTATTTT. The encoded protein is CASSQDLRRVGDTQYF.

J is TRBJ2-6 and V is TRBV5-6; weak D call: TRBD1 (5 bases). Trimming left V 1 base short and J 0 bases short, with 8 bases between. Germline V CDR1 and CDR2: SGHDT, YYEEEE. CDR3 length equals 16 residues. The CDR3 loop reads CASSLLGVSGANVLTF. The DNA of the CDR3 is TGTGCCAGCAGCTTGCTAGGGGTCTCTGGGGCCAACGTCCTGACTTTC.

The CDR3 spells CASSLGTGRREQYF. CDR3 coding DNA: TGTGCCAGCTCACTAGGGACAGGTAGAAGGGAGCAGTACTTC. V is TRBV18 and J is TRBJ2-7; TRBD1 matches 8 bases. Looked up from germline, CDR1 is KGHSH and CDR2 is LQKENI. The CDR3 is 14 residues long. The trim removed 4 bases at V and 7 bases at J, leaving 9 bases unmatched.

The rearrangement joins TRBV5-1 to TRBJ2-2, with TRBD1 as a possible D gene (5 bases). The germline gives CDR1 SGHRS, CDR2 YFSETQ. V was trimmed by 7 bases and J by 2 bases, leaving 12 bases between them. The CDR3 spans 14 residues. The CDR3 region has the DNA TGCGCCAGCTCACCTACAGGAAACACCGGGGAGCTGTTTTTT. This gives the protein CASSPTGNTGELFF. Together with reference TRBV5-1 and TRBJ2-2, the CDR3 gives the full variable domain: KAGVTQTPRYLIKTRGQQVTLSCSPISGHRSVSWYQQTPGQGLQFLFEYFSETQRNKGNFPGRFSGRQFSNSRSEMNVSTLELGDSALYLCASSPTGNTGELFFGEGSRLTVL.

Of note for this clone: One end of the junction does not line up with germline, which may come from a read error. The J gene is TRBJ2-2, the V gene TRBV7-2; 9 bases are a match to TRBD2. Germline CDR1 reads SGHTA; CDR2 reads FQGNSA. This CDR3 contains 17 residues. The CDR3 nucleotides are TGTGCCAGCAGCTTAAGGCCTGCGGGGGGGAACCCCGGGGAGCTGTTTTTT. Translation: CASSLRPAGGNPGELFF.

This rearrangement joins TRBV6-1 to TRBJ1-5; TRBD1 is a possible D gene (5 bases). The CDR3 consists of 14 residues. Trimming removed 2 bases from V and 5 bases from J, with 10 bases in between. Germline V gives CDR1 MNHNS, CDR2 SASEGT. CDR3 DNA sequence: TGTGCCAGCAGTGAATCACAGGTCTATCAGCCCCAGCATTTT. It specifies CASSESQVYQPQHF.

The chain couples TRBV9 to TRBJ2-2; D is ambiguous. CDR1 and CDR2 from the germline V gene are SGDLS and YYNGEE. This CDR3 spans 18 amino acids. Trimming stripped 0 bases from V and 4 bases from J, with 19 bases between. Here the CDR3 reads CASSVASPTGWSTGELFF. The CDR3 DNA reads TGTGCCAGCAGCGTAGCTTCGCCGACTGGGTGGAGCACCGGGGAGCTGTTTTTT.

This chain uses TRBV30 with TRBJ2-7, with TRBD2 matching over 7 bases. The CDR3 covers 11 residues. With 1 base clipped from V and 7 bases from J, the junction kept 1 base outside the gene matches. Germline V gene data show CDR1 as GTSNPN and CDR2 as SVGIG (reference sequence). The DNA for the CDR3 is TGTGCCTGGAGTGCCGGGGGGGAGCAGTACTTC. Translating gives CAWSAGGEQYF.

J is TRBJ1-1 and V is TRBV30, with 9 nucleotides matching TRBD1. Germline CDR1 and CDR2: GTSNPN and SVGIG (reference sequence). V was clipped by 4 bases and J by 4 bases; unmatched bases: 4. This CDR3 is 13 amino acids long. CDR3 DNA: TGTGCCTGGACGACAGGGGGGAGCACTGAAGCTTTCTTT. It specifies CAWTTGGSTEAFF.

The rearrangement uses TRBV5-1 and TRBJ2-4; TRBD1 matches at 9 bases. J gave up 8 bases and V 4 bases, and 7 bases lay outside the gene matches. CDR1 is SGHRS, CDR2 YFSETQ, per germline. The CDR3 is made up of 14 amino acids. The CDR3 nucleotides read TGCGCCAGCAGCCCGGGGACAGGGAAGGACATTCAGTACTTC. Translated, it gives CASSPGTGKDIQYF.

On this clone itself: A single base separates this from a much larger clone, so it may be a read error. The CDR3 reads CASSDLAGGTDTQYF. The CDR3 DNA reads TGTGCCAGCAGTGACCTAGCGGGGGGCACAGATACGCAGTATTTT. The chain combines TRBV2 with TRBJ2-3, with 10 bases identical to TRBD2. Germline CDR1 reads SNHLY; CDR2 reads FYNNEI. The V gene end was trimmed by 3 bases and the J gene end by 1 base; junction bases not matched to a gene: 1. The CDR3 runs to 15 residues.

The chain recombines TRBV30 with TRBJ1-2; D may be TRBD1 (5 bases). Trimming cost V 1 base and J 7 bases, with 10 bases left between them. The V gene's germline CDR1 is GTSNPN and CDR2 SVGIG (reference sequence). There are 12 residues in the CDR3. The CDR3 nucleotides read TGTGCCTGGAGTGCGGGGGTAGGTGGCTACACCTTC. Residues: CAWSAGVGGYTF.

The chain has TRBV19 and TRBJ1-5, with D perhaps TRBD1 (6 bases). Trimming stripped 4 bases from V and 6 bases from J, with 16 bases between. Germline values: CDR1 LNHDA, CDR2 SQIVND (reference sequence). The CDR3 is 15 residues long. DNA for the CDR3: TGTGCCAGTAGTAGTACAGGGCCGGGGAGTCAGCCCCAGCATTTT. The encoded protein is CASSSTGPGSQPQHF.

The V and J genes are TRBV5-1 and TRBJ2-2; D perhaps matches TRBD2 (5 bases). CDR1 SGHRS and CDR2 YFSETQ come from the germline V gene. V shed 2 bases and J shed 7 bases, with 9 bases lying between them. This CDR3 has 13 amino acids. The CDR3, as DNA: TGCGCCAGCAGCTTCGACTACAGCGGGGAGCTGTTTTTT. Translating gives CASSFDYSGELFF.

The genes are TRBV13 and TRBJ2-7; 8 nucleotides line up with TRBD2. The V gene's germline CDR1 is PRHDT and CDR2 FYEKMQ (reference sequence). The junction had 9 bases not matched to a gene; V was cut back by 5 bases and J by 0 bases. This CDR3 is built from 16 residues. The CDR3 DNA follows: TGTGCCAGCAGCCCGACCCCCGGGACTAGCTCCTACGAGCAGTACTTC. Encoded protein: CASSPTPGTSSYEQYF.

The rearrangement links TRBV19 to TRBJ2-3; TRBD1 is a possible D gene (5 bases). This CDR3 is 16 amino acids long. V was shortened by 3 bases and J by 2 bases, with 15 bases between the two germline ends. CDR1 is LNHDA, CDR2 SQIVND, per germline (reference sequence). The CDR3 DNA sequence: TGTGCCAGTAGTATTCGTGTTCAGGGAACCACAGATACGCAGTATTTT. Translation: CASSIRVQGTTDTQYF.

The rearrangement links TRBV7-6 to TRBJ2-3; 9 bases are shared with TRBD2. This CDR3 is built from 15 residues. The V gene end was trimmed by 3 bases and the J gene end by 2 bases; junction bases not matched to a gene: 3. Germline CDR1 and CDR2: SGHVS and FNYEAQ. CDR3 bases: TGTGCCAGCAGCTTTAGCGGGGGTCTCACAGATACGCAGTATTTT. This translates into CASSFSGGLTDTQYF.

CDR3: CASSVDLAGSETQYF. The CDR3 DNA is TGTGCCAGCAGCGTAGACCTAGCGGGGTCAGAGACCCAGTACTTC. This rearrangement joins TRBV9 to TRBJ2-5, with 9 bases that match TRBD2. Trimming removed 0 bases from V and 4 bases from J; junction bases left unmatched: 4. The CDR3 consists of 15 residues. Per germline, CDR1 SGDLS and CDR2 YYNGEE.

The chain is built from TRBV4-1 and TRBJ1-2, with a weak D call TRBD1 (6 bases). Trimming pared 1 base from V and 3 bases from J, leaving 9 bases between. Germline values: CDR1 MGHRA, CDR2 YSYEKL. The CDR3 totals 14 residues. The CDR3 loop is CASSQVGGDYGYTF. CDR3 sequence (DNA): TGCGCCAGCAGCCAAGTAGGGGGGGACTATGGCTACACCTTC.

The chain recombines TRBV19 with TRBJ1-1; D is unresolved. This CDR3 has 12 residues. Trimming shortened V by 6 bases and J by 4 bases, and 9 bases separated the two germline ends. Germline CDR1 and CDR2: LNHDA and SQIVND (reference sequence). The CDR3 loop is CASRLPSTEAFF. The DNA for the CDR3 is TGTGCCAGTAGACTCCCGAGCACTGAAGCTTTCTTT.

This rearrangement joins TRBV7-8 to TRBJ2-5; 8 nucleotides align to TRBD1. The CDR3 is 15 residues long. J lost 5 bases, V lost 1 base, and 6 bases had no gene match. The germline CDR1 and CDR2 sequences are SGHVS and FQNEAQ. The DNA of the CDR3 is TGTGCCAGCAGCTTAGTCAGGGGGCGAGAGGAGACCCAGTACTTC. Encoded protein: CASSLVRGREETQYF.